Each of the 14 T cell receptor beta chains below was sequenced from the same sample in a study of regulatory T cells in long-lasting Graves disease. As to time point: newly diagnosed GD, antithyroid drugs for less than 3 months. Generation of the TCR library employed RNA extracted from PBMCs. Library construction for TCR beta used iRepertoire HTBI primers and Arm-PCR of CDR3 regions. TCRdb independently ran MiXCR on the multiplex PCR reads; one entry per CDR3 protein. The profile shows 620,000 or so distinct CDR3 sequences, less than 20% of them singletons. The sample also formed part of further work on T cells in Graves' hyperthyroidism and ophthalmopathy.

This material consisted of peripheral blood mononuclear cells (PBMCs), taken at new diagnosis, from a patient treated with antithyroid drugs. These receptors were collected from a woman aged 30 to 39 with Graves disease.

The chain links TRBV5-1 to TRBJ2-1, with 13 bases lining up with TRBD2. CDR1 and CDR2 from the germline V gene are SGHRS and YFSETQ. This CDR3 contains 17 residues. Unmatched junction bases numbered 13, after V lost 3 bases and J lost 10 bases. CDR3: CASSYGGTSGRGNEQFF. In nucleotides, the CDR3 is TGCGCCAGCAGCTACGGGGGAACTAGCGGGAGGGGGAACGAGCAGTTCTTC.

This clonotype was picked up a small number of times. The chain is built from TRBV7-9 and TRBJ2-7; no clear D gene. The CDR3 consists of 12 residues. V dropped 4 bases and J dropped 2 bases, with 6 bases sitting between them. Germline CDR1 is SEHNR and CDR2 is FQNEAQ (reference sequence). In nucleotides, the CDR3 is TGTGCCAGCAGCTCCGCGGCCTACGAGCAGTACTTC. Translated: CASSSAAYEQYF.

This clonotype was seen many times. CDR3 nucleotide sequence: TGTGCCTGGAGGGGCCCATCGGGAGAAGGCTACGAGCAGTACTTC. This codes for CAWRGPSGEGYEQYF. J is TRBJ2-7 and V is TRBV30, with TRBD2 as a possible D gene (6 bases). Per germline, CDR1 GTSNPN and CDR2 SVGIG (reference sequence). V lost 3 bases and J lost 3, with 18 bases in between. CDR3 length: 15 residues.

This clonotype occurred many times. This chain joins TRBV3-1 and TRBJ1-2, with 10 bases fitting TRBD1. The CDR3 has 13 residues. Germline V gene lookup returns CDR1 LGHDT and CDR2 YNNKEL (reference sequence). The V gene end was trimmed by 3 bases and the J gene end by 6 bases; junction bases not matched to a gene: 1. CDR3 protein: CASSQTGGDGYTF. CDR3 sequence (DNA): TGTGCCAGCAGCCAGACAGGGGGCGATGGCTACACCTTC. Full variable domain (remainder filled in from reference TRBV3-1 and TRBJ1-2): DTAVSQTPKYLVTQMGNDKSIKCEQNLGHDTMYWYKQDSKKFLKIMFSYNNKELIINETVPNRFSPKSPDKAHLNLHINSLELGDSAVYFCASSQTGGDGYTFGSGTRLTVV.

In this sample, this clonotype turned up many times. The genes are TRBV24-1 and TRBJ1-1; D perhaps matches TRBD1 (5 bases). Germline CDR1 and CDR2: KGHDR and SFDVKD. V was shortened by 1 base and J by 3 bases, with 14 bases between the two germline ends. CDR3 size: 16 residues. This CDR3 is CATSDFRGGSDTEAFF. Written as DNA, the CDR3 is TGTGCCACCAGTGATTTTAGGGGCGGATCGGACACTGAAGCTTTCTTT.

The table lists this clonotype with many counts. This chain uses TRBV2 with TRBJ2-7; D gene unclear. CDR3 size: 15 residues. The germline CDR1 and CDR2 sequences are SNHLY and FYNNEI. V was cut by 7 bases and J by 1 base, with 17 bases left in between. This chain's CDR3 is CASNNRPGGSYEQYF. The CDR3 coding sequence is TGTGCCAGCAATAATCGGCCGGGTGGGTCCTACGAGCAGTACTTC.

This rearrangement joins TRBV28 to TRBJ1-2, with no clear D. The germline V gene has CDR1 MDHEN and CDR2 SYDVKM. This CDR3 is 13 amino acids long. Trimming took off 4 bases at V and 7 bases at J, with 13 bases between the two ends. In nucleotides, the CDR3 is TGTGCCAGCAGTTACGAGTTATCGAGTGGCTACACCTTC. It encodes CASSYELSSGYTF.

This clonotype has at least ten counts. The V gene is TRBV30, the J gene TRBJ1-2; D gene ambiguous. Trimming removed 4 bases from V and 3 bases from J, with 12 bases in between. CDR3 length equals 13 residues. Germline CDR1 and CDR2: GTSNPN and SVGIG (reference sequence). CDR3 sequence reads: CAWMGMDHYGYTF. The CDR3 DNA reads as TGTGCCTGGATGGGTATGGACCACTATGGCTACACCTTC.

J is TRBJ1-6 and V is TRBV5-1; D unclear. Trimming pared 0 bases from V and 10 bases from J, leaving 17 bases between. The CDR3 has 16 residues. The germline CDR1 and CDR2 sequences are SGHRS and YFSETQ. The CDR3 sequence is CASSLAFVGYGSPLHF. CDR3 DNA sequence: TGCGCCAGCAGCTTGGCCTTCGTGGGTTATGGCTCACCCCTCCACTTT.

This clonotype was detected only a few times. The chain links TRBV30 to TRBJ1-6, with TRBD1 as a possible D gene (5 bases). The CDR3 consists of 12 residues. Germline V gene sequence: CDR1 GTSNPN, CDR2 SVGIG (reference sequence). V lost 3 bases and J lost 10, with 10 bases in between. The CDR3 DNA sequence: TGTGCCTGGAGGCAGGGAGGGTCACCCCTCCACTTT. Translating gives CAWRQGGSPLHF.

The chain carries TRBV5-1 and TRBJ2-2; D not resolved. Trimming left V 0 bases short and J 3 bases short, with 6 bases between. The germline gives CDR1 SGHRS, CDR2 YFSETQ. This CDR3 is 14 amino acids long. For the CDR3, the DNA is TGCGCCAGCAGCTTGGGGGATCACACCGGGGAGCTGTTTTTT. Amino acids: CASSLGDHTGELFF.

At least ten counts were recorded for this clonotype. This chain uses TRBV20-1 with TRBJ1-6, with TRBD1 identical over 9 bases. J was trimmed by 3 bases and V by 3 bases; bases with no gene match: 3. Per germline, CDR1 DFQATT and CDR2 SNEGSKA (reference sequence). This CDR3 region has 15 residues. CDR3 protein: CSARADRGYNSPLHF. The CDR3, as DNA: TGCAGTGCTAGGGCGGACAGGGGCTATAATTCACCCCTCCACTTT.

The chain combines TRBV10-3 with TRBJ2-2; D gene uncertain. Trimming shortened V by 2 bases and J by 4 bases, and 8 bases separated the two germline ends. The CDR3 totals 14 residues. Germline V gene data show CDR1 as ENHRY and CDR2 as SYGVKD. CDR3 nucleotides: TGTGCCATCAGTGAGGGATCGGGCACCGGGGAGCTGTTTTTT. Amino acid sequence: CAISEGSGTGELFF.

Many counts were recorded for this clonotype. The chain links TRBV28 to TRBJ1-5; a weak D match, TRBD1 (5 bases). V was shortened by 2 bases and J by 3 bases, with 11 bases between the two germline ends. This CDR3 comprises 15 residues. The germline V gene encodes CDR1 MDHEN and CDR2 SYDVKM. The CDR3 bases are TGTGCCAGCAGTTTAAGCGGGGGTTCCAATCAGCCCCAGCATTTT. Translation gives CASSLSGGSNQPQHF.